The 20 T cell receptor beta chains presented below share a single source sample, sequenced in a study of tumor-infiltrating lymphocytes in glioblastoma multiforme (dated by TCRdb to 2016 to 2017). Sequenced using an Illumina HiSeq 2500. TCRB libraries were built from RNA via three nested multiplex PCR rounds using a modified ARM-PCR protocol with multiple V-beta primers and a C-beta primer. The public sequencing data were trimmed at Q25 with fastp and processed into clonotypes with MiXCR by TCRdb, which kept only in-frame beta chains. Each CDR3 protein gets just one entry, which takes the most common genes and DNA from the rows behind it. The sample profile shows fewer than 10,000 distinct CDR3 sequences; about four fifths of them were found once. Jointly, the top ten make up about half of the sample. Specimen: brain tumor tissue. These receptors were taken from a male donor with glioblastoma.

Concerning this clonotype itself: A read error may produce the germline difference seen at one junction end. This chain's CDR3 is CVSSPESRSLYEQYF. CDR3 in DNA: TGTGTCAGCAGCCCCGAAAGCAGATCCCTTTACGAGCAGTACTTC. This chain joins TRBV11-2 and TRBJ2-7; D remains ambiguous. The CDR3 has 15 amino acids. Germline CDR1 SGHAT, CDR2 FQNNGV.

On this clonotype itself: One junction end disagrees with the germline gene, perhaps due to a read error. The CDR3 nucleotides are TGCGCCAGCTGCGACGCCGGGGAGCTGTTTTTT. Amino acids: CASCDAGELFF. This sequence joins TRBV11-1 and TRBJ2-2; D not certain. Germline V gives CDR1 SGHAT, CDR2 FQDESV (reference sequence). The CDR3 extends over 11 amino acids.

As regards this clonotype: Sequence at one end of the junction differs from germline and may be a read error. CDR3 sequence (DNA): TGTGCTAGCAGCTTACGATCCGTGGAGCTGTTTTTT. Translating gives CASSLRSVELFF. The genes are TRBV11-3 and TRBJ2-2, with D unclear. CDR1 and CDR2 from the germline V gene are SGHNT and YENEEA. The CDR3 runs 12 residues. Full variable domain (missing parts from reference TRBV11-3 and TRBJ2-2): EAGVVQSPRYKIIEKKQPVAFWCNPISGHNTLYWYLQNLGQGPELLIRYENEEAVDDSQLPKDRFSAERLKGVDSTLKIQPAELGDSAVYLCASSLRSVELFFGEGSRLTVL.

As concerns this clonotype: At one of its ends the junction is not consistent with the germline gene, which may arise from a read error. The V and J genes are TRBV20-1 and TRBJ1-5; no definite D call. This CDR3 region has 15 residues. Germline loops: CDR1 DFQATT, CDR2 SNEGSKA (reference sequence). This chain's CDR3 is CGASGQGSLIQLQHF. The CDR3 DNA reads TGCGGTGCTAGTGGGCAAGGCAGTTTGATACAGCTCCAGCATTTT.

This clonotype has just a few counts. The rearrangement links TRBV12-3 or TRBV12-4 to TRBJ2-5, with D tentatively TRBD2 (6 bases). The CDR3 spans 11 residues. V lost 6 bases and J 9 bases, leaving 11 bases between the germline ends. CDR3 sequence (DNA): TGTGCCAGCAGGGGCACGGGGGCCCAGTACTTC. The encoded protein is CASRGTGAQYF.

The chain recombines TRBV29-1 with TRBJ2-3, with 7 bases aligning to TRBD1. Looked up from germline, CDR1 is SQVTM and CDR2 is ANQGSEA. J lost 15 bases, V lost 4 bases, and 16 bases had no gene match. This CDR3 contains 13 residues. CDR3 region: CSVVRVGTDTKYF. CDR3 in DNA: TGCAGCGTTGTCCGGGTTGGGACAGATACGAAATATTTT.

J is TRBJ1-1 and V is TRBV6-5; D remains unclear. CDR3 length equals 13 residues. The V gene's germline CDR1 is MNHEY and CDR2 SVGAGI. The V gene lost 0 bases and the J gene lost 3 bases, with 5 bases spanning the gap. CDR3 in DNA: TGTGCCAGCAGTTACTCGAGGGACACTGAAGCTTTCTTT. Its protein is CASSYSRDTEAFF.

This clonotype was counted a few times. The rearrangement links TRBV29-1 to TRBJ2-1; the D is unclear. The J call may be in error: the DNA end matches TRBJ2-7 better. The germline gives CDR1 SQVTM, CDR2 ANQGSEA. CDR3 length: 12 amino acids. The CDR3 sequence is CSVLYSPYEQYF. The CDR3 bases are TGCAGCGTTCTTTACAGTCCCTACGAGCAGTACTTC.

CDR3 sequence (DNA): TGCAGTGCTCCGGGCCAGTCCCAAGAGACCCAGTACTTC. Its protein is CSAPGQSQETQYF. The rearrangement uses TRBV20-1 and TRBJ2-5; no firm D call. Per germline, CDR1 DFQATT and CDR2 SNEGSKA (reference sequence). CDR3 length: 13 residues. Deletions cut 5 bases from V and 1 base from J, with 11 bases between.

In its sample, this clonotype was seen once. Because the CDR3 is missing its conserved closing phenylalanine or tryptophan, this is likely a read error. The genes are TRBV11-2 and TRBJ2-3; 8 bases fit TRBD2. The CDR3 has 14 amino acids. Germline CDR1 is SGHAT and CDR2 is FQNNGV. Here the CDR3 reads CASSTLAGGDAQYL. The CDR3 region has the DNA TGTGCCAGCAGTACTCTAGCGGGTGGAGATGCGCAGTATCTT.

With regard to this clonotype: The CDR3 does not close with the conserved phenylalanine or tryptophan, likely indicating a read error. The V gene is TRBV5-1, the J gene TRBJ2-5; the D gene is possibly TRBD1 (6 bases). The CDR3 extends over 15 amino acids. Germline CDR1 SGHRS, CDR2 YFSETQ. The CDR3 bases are TGCCCCAGCAGCTTGGTGGGACGACAGGCCGTGACCCAGTACCTC. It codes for CPSSLVGRQAVTQYL.

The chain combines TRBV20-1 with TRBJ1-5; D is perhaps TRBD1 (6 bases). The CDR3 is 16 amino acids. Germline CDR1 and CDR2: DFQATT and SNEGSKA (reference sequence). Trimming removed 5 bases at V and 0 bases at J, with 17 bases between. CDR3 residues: CSALKGTKNSNQPQHF. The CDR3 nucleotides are TGCAGTGCTCTTAAAGGGACAAAAAATAGCAATCAGCCCCAGCATTTT.

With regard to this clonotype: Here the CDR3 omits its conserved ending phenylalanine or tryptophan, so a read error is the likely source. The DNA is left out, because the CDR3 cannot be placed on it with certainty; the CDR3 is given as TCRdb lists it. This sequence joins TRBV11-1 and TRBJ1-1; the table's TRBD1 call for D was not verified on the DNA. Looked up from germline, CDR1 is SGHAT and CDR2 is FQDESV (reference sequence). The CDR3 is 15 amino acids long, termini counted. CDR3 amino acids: CASSFPGTGGTEAIL.

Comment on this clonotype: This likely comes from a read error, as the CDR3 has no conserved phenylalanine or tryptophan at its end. CDR3 in amino acids: CARSQSRELNTIYL. CDR3 in DNA: TGTGCCAGGAGCCAGTCGAGGGAGCTGAACACCATATATTTG. The V call is TRBV11-2, the J call TRBJ1-3, with unresolved D. Germline CDR1 reads SGHAT; CDR2 reads FQNNGV. The ends were cut back, 9 bases at V and 7 bases at J, with 19 bases in the middle. The CDR3 has 14 amino acids.

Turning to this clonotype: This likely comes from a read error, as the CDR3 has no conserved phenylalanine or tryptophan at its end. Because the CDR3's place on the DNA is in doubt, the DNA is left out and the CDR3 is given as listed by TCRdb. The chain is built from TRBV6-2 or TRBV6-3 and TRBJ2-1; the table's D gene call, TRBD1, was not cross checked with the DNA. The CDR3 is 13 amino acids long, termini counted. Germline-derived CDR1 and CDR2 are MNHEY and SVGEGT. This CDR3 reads CASSYEGVHERFV.

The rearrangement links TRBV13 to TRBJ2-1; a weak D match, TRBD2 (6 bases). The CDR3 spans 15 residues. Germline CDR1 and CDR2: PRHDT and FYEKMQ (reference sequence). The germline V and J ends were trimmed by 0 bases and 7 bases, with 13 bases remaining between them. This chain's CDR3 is CASSLGVLALNEQFF. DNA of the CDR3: TGTGCCAGCAGCTTAGGAGTACTAGCCTTGAATGAGCAGTTCTTC.

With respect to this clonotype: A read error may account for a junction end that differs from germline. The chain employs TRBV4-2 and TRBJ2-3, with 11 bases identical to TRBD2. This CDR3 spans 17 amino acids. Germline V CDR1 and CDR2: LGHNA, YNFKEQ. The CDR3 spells CVSSQDPLGLAGDTQYF. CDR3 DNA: TGTGTCAGCAGCCAAGATCCATTAGGACTAGCGGGAGATACGCAGTATTTT.

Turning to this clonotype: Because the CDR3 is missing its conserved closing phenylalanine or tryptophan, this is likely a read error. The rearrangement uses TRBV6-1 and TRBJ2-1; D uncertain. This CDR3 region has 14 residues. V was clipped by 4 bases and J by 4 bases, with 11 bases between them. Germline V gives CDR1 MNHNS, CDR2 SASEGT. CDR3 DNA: TGTGCCAGCAGTGCCCGCGTGGCATACAATGAGCAGTTCCTC. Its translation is CASSARVAYNEQFL.

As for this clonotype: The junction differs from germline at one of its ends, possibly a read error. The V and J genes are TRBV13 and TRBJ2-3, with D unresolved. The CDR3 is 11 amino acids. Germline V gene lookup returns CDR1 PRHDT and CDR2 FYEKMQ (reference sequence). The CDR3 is CASSPTDMQYF. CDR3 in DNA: TGTGCCAGCAGCCCCACAGATATGCAGTATTTT.

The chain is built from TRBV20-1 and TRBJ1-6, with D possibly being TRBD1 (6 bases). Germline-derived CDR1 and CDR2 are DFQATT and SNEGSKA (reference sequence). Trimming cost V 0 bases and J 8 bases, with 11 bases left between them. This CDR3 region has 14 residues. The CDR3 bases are TGCAGTGCTAGAGATGAGGCAGGGGATTCACCCCTCCACTTT. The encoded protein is CSARDEAGDSPLHF.